A single sample gave rise to the 15 T cell receptor beta chains below, sequenced in a study of blood T cell repertoires in COVID-19. Data came from immunoSEQ multiplex PCR; TCRdb stores just in-frame clones and leaves some out. The sample lists roughly 230,000 clones, roughly 86% occurring once. Source material: PBMCs or T cells enriched from blood (not recorded which). These receptors all stem from a woman aged 30 to 39 with acute COVID-19.

V usage is TRBV5-1 and J usage is TRBJ1-1; D is possibly TRBD1 (6 bases). V was shortened by 9 bases and J by 1 base, with 16 bases between the two germline ends. The V gene's germline CDR1 is SGHRS and CDR2 YFSETQ. The CDR3 has 14 residues. Here the CDR3 reads CATCPGTTNTEAFF. Here the CDR3 DNA reads TGCGCCACCTGCCCTGGGACAACGAACACTGAAGCTTTCTTT.

The chain uses TRBV19 and TRBJ1-1; the D gene is possibly TRBD1 (6 bases). Germline V gene sequence: CDR1 LNHDA, CDR2 SQIVND (reference sequence). The CDR3 runs to 16 residues. V dropped 0 bases and J dropped 1 base, with 12 bases sitting between them. CDR3 in amino acids: CASSIDRGTPNTEAFF. The DNA of the CDR3 is TGTGCCAGTAGTATAGATAGGGGGACACCGAACACTGAAGCTTTCTTT.

The chain employs TRBV5-6 and TRBJ2-3; 10 bases line up with TRBD2. Losses at the gene ends were 2 bases for V and 5 bases for J; bases not matched to a gene: 14. Germline-derived CDR1 and CDR2 are SGHDT and YYEEEE. This CDR3 region has 18 residues. The CDR3 DNA sequence: TGTGCCAGCAGCTTTGTAAATAGCGGGGGGCTCCGAAAAGATACGCAGTATTTT. As protein: CASSFVNSGGLRKDTQYF.

This rearrangement joins TRBV7-2 to TRBJ2-2; 10 bases line up with TRBD1. The CDR3 contains 15 residues. Germline lookup yields CDR1 SGHTA and CDR2 FQGNSA. V dropped 5 bases and J dropped 3; count of bases not matched to a gene: 3. CDR3: CASSLDRGDTGELFF. CDR3 DNA sequence: TGTGCCAGCAGCCTGGACAGGGGGGACACCGGGGAGCTGTTTTTT.

The chain recombines TRBV18 with TRBJ1-4; the D gene is possibly TRBD1 (5 bases). Germline V gene data show CDR1 as KGHSH and CDR2 as LQKENI. With 1 base removed from V and 8 bases from J, the gap between germline ends came to 14 bases. The CDR3 totals 15 residues. In nucleotides, the CDR3 is TGTGCCAGCTCACCACGGGCAGGGCCGGCAGAAAAACTGTTTTTT. This codes for CASSPRAGPAEKLFF.

The V and J genes are TRBV13 and TRBJ2-5, with D perhaps matching TRBD2 (6 bases). CDR1 and CDR2 from the germline V gene are PRHDT and FYEKMQ (reference sequence). This CDR3 spans 17 amino acids. Trimming took off 5 bases at V and 4 bases at J, with 23 bases between the two ends. The CDR3 reads CASSGSLSYWRGETQYF. The CDR3, as DNA: TGTGCCAGCAGCGGATCCCTTAGTTATTGGCGGGGAGAGACCCAGTACTTC.

The chain is built from TRBV7-9 and TRBJ1-1; TRBD1 is a possible D gene (6 bases). CDR1 is SEHNR and CDR2 is FQNEAQ in the germline V gene (reference sequence). V lost 6 bases and J lost 3, with 11 bases in between. The CDR3 loop spans 13 amino acids. DNA of the CDR3: TGTGCCAGCAGATGGGGGCGGGACACTGAAGCTTTCTTT. Amino acid sequence: CASRWGRDTEAFF.

The V gene is TRBV30, the J gene TRBJ1-4; TRBD1 might be the D (6 bases). This CDR3 is 14 amino acids long. Between the trimmed V and J ends, which lost 6 bases and 8 bases, there was a span of 19 bases. Germline CDR1 GTSNPN, CDR2 SVGIG (reference sequence). DNA of the CDR3: TGTGCCTGCTCGTTCGGGACACGGAGGGAAAAACTGTTTTTT. The encoded protein is CACSFGTRREKLFF.

V gene TRBV7-2 combines with J gene TRBJ2-1; 7 positions match TRBD1. Germline loops: CDR1 SGHTA, CDR2 FQGNSA. The CDR3 has 17 amino acids. The V and J ends lost 4 bases and 2 bases, in that order; junction bases with no gene match: 11. CDR3 sequence (DNA): TGTGCCAGCAGCTCCAGGGACAGCTTTGTCGCCTACAATGAGCAGTTCTTC. Protein product: CASSSRDSFVAYNEQFF.

The chain couples TRBV5-1 to TRBJ2-3; tentatively, D is TRBD1 (6 bases). The V gene lost 6 bases and the J gene lost 0 bases, with 14 bases spanning the gap. Per the germline V gene, CDR1 is SGHRS and CDR2 is YFSETQ. The CDR3 length is 15 residues. The DNA for the CDR3 is TGCGCCAGCAAACGGTGGGGGCGGAGCACAGATACGCAGTATTTT. Residues: CASKRWGRSTDTQYF.

V and J are TRBV10-2 and TRBJ2-7; 8 positions match TRBD1. Germline V CDR1 and CDR2: WSHSY, SAAADI. V dropped 6 bases and J dropped 7; count of bases not matched to a gene: 8. CDR3 size: 13 residues. The CDR3 DNA follows: TGCGCCAGCAGGGGGGACAGGTGGTGGGAGCAGTACTTC. This translates into CASRGDRWWEQYF.

The chain employs TRBV10-1 and TRBJ1-2; D is unresolved. This CDR3 spans 13 amino acids. Germline V gene data show CDR1 as WNHNN and CDR2 as SYGVQD (reference sequence). Trimming took off 0 bases at V and 8 bases at J, with 10 bases between the two ends. CDR3 nucleotide sequence: TGCGCCAGCAGTGAGTCGAAAAGAAGCGGCTACACCTTC. Amino acids: CASSESKRSGYTF.

This rearrangement joins TRBV4-3 to TRBJ2-1; D is possibly TRBD1 (5 bases). Trimming cost V 0 bases and J 0 bases, with 12 bases left between them. Per germline, CDR1 LGHNA and CDR2 YSLEER. The CDR3 consists of 17 residues. The CDR3 sequence is CASSQDPTVASYNEQFF. As DNA, the CDR3 is TGCGCCAGCAGCCAAGATCCGACAGTCGCCTCCTACAATGAGCAGTTCTTC.

The chain combines TRBV2 with TRBJ1-2; a possible D gene is TRBD1 (5 bases). Trimming removed 6 bases from V and 1 base from J, with 15 bases in between. The CDR3 runs to 15 residues. Germline CDR1 reads SNHLY; CDR2 reads FYNNEI. The CDR3 spells CASSQGAPINYGYTF. The CDR3 DNA reads TGTGCCAGCAGCCAAGGGGCTCCAATTAACTATGGCTACACCTTC.

The chain employs TRBV30 and TRBJ2-4; possibly TRBD2 for D (6 bases). Between the trimmed V and J ends, which lost 5 bases and 1 base, there was a span of 12 bases. Germline V gene data show CDR1 as GTSNPN and CDR2 as SVGIG (reference sequence). This CDR3 contains 14 residues. The CDR3 DNA is TGTGCCTGGGACAGCGGAGGGGCCAAAAACATTCAGTACTTC. Translation: CAWDSGGAKNIQYF.